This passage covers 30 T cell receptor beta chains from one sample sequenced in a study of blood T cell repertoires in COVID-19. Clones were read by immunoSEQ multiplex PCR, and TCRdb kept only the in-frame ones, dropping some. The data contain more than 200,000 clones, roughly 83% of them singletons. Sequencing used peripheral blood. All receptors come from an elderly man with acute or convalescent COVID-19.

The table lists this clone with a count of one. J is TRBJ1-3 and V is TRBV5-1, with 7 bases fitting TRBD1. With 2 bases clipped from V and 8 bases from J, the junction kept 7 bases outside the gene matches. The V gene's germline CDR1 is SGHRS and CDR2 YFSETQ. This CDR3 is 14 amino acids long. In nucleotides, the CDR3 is TGCGCCAGCAGCTTCGAGGACAGGCGGGACACCATATATTTT. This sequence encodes CASSFEDRRDTIYF. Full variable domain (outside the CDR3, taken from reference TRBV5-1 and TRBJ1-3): KAGVTQTPRYLIKTRGQQVTLSCSPISGHRSVSWYQQTPGQGLQFLFEYFSETQRNKGNFPGRFSGRQFSNSRSEMNVSTLELGDSALYLCASSFEDRRDTIYFGEGSWLTVV.

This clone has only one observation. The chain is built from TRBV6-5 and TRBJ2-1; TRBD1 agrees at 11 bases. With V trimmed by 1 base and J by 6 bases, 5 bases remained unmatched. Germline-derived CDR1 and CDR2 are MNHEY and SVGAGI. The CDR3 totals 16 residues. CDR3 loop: CASSYFLGQGGNEQFF. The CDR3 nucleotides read TGTGCCAGCAGTTACTTTTTGGGACAGGGGGGCAATGAGCAGTTCTTC.

The CDR3 spells CASSVDTYEQYF. The DNA of the CDR3 is TGTGCCAGCTCGGTTGATACCTACGAGCAGTACTTC. This chain joins TRBV28 and TRBJ2-7; no definite D call. CDR1 is MDHEN and CDR2 is SYDVKM in the germline V gene. The germline V and J ends were trimmed by 8 bases and 2 bases, with 10 bases remaining between them. The CDR3 length is 12 residues.

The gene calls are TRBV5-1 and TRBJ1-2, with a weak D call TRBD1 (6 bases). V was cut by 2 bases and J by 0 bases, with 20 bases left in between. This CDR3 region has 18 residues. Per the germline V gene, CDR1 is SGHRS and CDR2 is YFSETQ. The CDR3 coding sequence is TGCGCCAGCAGCTTTTCATCGACCTGGACAGCTTCTAACTATGGCTACACCTTC. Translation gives CASSFSSTWTASNYGYTF.

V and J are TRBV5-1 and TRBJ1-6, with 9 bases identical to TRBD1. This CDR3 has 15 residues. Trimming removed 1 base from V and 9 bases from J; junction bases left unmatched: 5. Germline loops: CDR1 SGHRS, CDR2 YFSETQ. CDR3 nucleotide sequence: TGCGCCAGCAGCTTGTGGGGACAGGGCACTTCACCCCTCCACTTT. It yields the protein CASSLWGQGTSPLHF.

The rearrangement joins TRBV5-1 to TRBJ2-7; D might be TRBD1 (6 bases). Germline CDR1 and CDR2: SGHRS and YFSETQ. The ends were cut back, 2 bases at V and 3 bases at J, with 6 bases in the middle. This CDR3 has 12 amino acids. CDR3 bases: TGCGCCAGCAGCTTACAGGGCTACGAGCAGTACTTC. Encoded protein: CASSLQGYEQYF.

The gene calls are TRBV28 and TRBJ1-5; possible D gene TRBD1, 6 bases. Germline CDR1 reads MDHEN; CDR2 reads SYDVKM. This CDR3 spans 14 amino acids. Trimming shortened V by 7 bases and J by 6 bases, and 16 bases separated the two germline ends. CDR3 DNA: TGTGCCAGCACCGGGGGGGGCGCGTCTCAGCCCCAGCATTTT. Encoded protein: CASTGGGASQPQHF.

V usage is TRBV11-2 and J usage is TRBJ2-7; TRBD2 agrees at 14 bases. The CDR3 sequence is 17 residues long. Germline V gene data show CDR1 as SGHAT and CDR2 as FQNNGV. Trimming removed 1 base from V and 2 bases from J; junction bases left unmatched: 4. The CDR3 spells CASSLVGLAGVAYEQYF. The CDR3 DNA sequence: TGTGCCAGCAGCTTAGTGGGACTAGCGGGAGTAGCCTACGAGCAGTACTTC.

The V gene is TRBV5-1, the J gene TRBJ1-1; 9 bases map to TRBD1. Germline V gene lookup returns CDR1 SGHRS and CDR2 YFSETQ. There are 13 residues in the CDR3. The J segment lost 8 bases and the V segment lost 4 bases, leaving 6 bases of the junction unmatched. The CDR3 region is CASSHPGQGEAFF. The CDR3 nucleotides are TGCGCCAGCAGCCACCCGGGACAGGGCGAAGCTTTCTTT.

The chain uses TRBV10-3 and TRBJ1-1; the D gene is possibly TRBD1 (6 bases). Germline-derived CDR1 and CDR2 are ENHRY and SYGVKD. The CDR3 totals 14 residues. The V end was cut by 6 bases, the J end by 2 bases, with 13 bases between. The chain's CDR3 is CAIRQPTGNTEAFF. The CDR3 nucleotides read TGTGCCATCAGACAACCGACAGGTAACACTGAAGCTTTCTTT.

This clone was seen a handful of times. CDR3 sequence: CAWGQGSGNTIYF. The CDR3 DNA sequence: TGTGCCTGGGGACAGGGTTCCGGAAACACCATATATTTT. This chain joins TRBV30 and TRBJ1-3; 8 bases fit TRBD1. The CDR3 consists of 13 residues. The J segment lost 4 bases and the V segment lost 5 bases, leaving 4 bases of the junction unmatched. Per the germline V gene, CDR1 is GTSNPN and CDR2 is SVGIG (reference sequence).

DNA for the CDR3: TGTGCCAGCAGCCCCCGAGCGGGAGGCACAGATACGCAGTATTTT. Translated, it gives CASSPRAGGTDTQYF. The chain combines TRBV7-6 with TRBJ2-3; 8 nucleotides agree with TRBD2. V lost 5 bases and J lost 1; bases outside the gene matches: 5. Germline CDR1 reads SGHVS; CDR2 reads FNYEAQ. This CDR3 is 15 amino acids long.

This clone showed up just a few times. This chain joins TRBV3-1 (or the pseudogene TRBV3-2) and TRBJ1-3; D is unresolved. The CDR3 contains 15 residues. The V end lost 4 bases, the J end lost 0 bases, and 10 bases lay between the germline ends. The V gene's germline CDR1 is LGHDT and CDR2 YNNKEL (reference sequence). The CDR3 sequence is CASSRREISGNTIYF. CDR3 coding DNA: TGTGCCAGCAGCCGCCGGGAGATCTCTGGAAACACCATATATTTT.

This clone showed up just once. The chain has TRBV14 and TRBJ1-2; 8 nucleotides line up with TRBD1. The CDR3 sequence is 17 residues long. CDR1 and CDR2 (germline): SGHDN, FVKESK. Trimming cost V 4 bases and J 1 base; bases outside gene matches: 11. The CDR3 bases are TGTGCCAGCAGCCCCTTAGCCGACAGGGGTAGTAACTATGGCTACACCTTC. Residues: CASSPLADRGSNYGYTF.

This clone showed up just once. The CDR3 nucleotides read TGTGCCAGCAGCTTAGAGGTCTGGGGTCGGGGCGAGCAGTACTTC. It specifies CASSLEVWGRGEQYF. The J gene is TRBJ2-7, the V gene TRBV7-8, with TRBD2 as a possible D gene (5 bases). Deletions cut 1 base from V and 6 bases from J, with 16 bases between. The germline CDR1 and CDR2 sequences are SGHVS and FQNEAQ. The length of the CDR3 is 15 residues. The entire variable domain, with the rest obtained from reference TRBV7-8 and TRBJ2-7, is as follows: GAGVSQSPRYKVAKRGQDVALRCDPISGHVSLFWYQQALGQGPEFLTYFQNEAQLDKSGLPSDRFFAERPEGSVSTLKIQRTQQEDSAVYLCASSLEVWGRGEQYFGPGTRLTVT.

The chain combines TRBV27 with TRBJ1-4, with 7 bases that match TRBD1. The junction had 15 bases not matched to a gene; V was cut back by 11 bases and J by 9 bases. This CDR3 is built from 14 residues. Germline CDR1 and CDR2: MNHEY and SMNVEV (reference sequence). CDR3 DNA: TGTGCCTCCTCGCGGGGAGACAGGGATAAAAAACTGTTTTTT. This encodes CASSRGDRDKKLFF.

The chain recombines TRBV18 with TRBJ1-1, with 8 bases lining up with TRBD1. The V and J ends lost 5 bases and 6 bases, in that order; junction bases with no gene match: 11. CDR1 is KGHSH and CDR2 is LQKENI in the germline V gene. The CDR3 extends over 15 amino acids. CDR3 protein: CASSSADRDTSEAFF. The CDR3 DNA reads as TGTGCCAGCTCATCGGCGGACAGGGACACTTCTGAAGCTTTCTTT.

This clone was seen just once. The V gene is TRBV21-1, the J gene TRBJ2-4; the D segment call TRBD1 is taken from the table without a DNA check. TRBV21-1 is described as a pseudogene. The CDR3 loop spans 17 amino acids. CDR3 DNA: TGTGCCAGCAGCAAAGGGACAGGGGGCGCTGCCAAAAACATTCAGTACTTC. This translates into CASSKGTGGAAKNIQYF.

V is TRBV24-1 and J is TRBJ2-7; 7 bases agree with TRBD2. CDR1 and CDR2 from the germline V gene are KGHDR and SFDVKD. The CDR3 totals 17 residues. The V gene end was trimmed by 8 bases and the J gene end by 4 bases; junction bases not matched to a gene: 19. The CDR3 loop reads CATIGVGGYPLLYEQYF. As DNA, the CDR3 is TGTGCCACCATTGGTGTGGGGGGGTACCCCCTGCTATACGAGCAGTACTTC.

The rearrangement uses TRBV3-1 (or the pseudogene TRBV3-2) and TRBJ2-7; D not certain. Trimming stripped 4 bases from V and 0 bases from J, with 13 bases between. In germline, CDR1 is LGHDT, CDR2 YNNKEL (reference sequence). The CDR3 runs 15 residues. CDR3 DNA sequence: TGTGCCAGCAGCCTCAGGCCAACCAGCTCCTACGAGCAGTACTTC. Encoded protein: CASSLRPTSSYEQYF.

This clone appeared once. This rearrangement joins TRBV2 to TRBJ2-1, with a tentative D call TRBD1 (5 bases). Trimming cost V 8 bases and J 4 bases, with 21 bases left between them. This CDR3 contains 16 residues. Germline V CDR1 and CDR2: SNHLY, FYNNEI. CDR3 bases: TGTGCCAGCGGGGCTTCCTACGGCGGAGATTACAATGAGCAGTTCTTC. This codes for CASGASYGGDYNEQFF.

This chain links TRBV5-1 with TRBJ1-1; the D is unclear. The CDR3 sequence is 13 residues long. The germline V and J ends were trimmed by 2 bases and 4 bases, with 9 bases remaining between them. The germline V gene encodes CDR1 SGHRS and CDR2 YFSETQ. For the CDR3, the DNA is TGCGCCAGCAGCTTCCCCACCGGCACTGAAGCTTTCTTT. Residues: CASSFPTGTEAFF. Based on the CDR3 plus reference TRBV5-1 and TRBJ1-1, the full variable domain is KAGVTQTPRYLIKTRGQQVTLSCSPISGHRSVSWYQQTPGQGLQFLFEYFSETQRNKGNFPGRFSGRQFSNSRSEMNVSTLELGDSALYLCASSFPTGTEAFFGQGTRLTVV.

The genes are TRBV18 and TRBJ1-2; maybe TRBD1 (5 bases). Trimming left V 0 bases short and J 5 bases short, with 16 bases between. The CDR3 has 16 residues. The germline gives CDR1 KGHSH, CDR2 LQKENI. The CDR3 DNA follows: TGTGCCAGCTCACCACCGACCGGTGGGGCGAGGTATGGCTACACCTTC. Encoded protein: CASSPPTGGARYGYTF.

The CDR3 DNA is TGCGCCAGCAGTCCCGCACAGGGGGCATCCACAGATACGCAGTATTTT. It encodes CASSPAQGASTDTQYF. The chain combines TRBV4-1 with TRBJ2-3; the match to TRBD1 covers 9 bases. The germline gives CDR1 MGHRA, CDR2 YSYEKL. This CDR3 contains 16 residues. J gave up 2 bases and V 6 bases, and 9 bases lay outside the gene matches.

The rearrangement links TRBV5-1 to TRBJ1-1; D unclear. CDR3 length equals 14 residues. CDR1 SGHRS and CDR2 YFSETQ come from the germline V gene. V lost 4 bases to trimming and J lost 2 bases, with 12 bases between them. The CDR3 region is CASSSGGPNTEAFF. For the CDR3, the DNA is TGCGCCAGCAGCAGCGGTGGCCCTAACACTGAAGCTTTCTTT. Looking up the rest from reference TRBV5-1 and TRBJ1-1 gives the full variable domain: KAGVTQTPRYLIKTRGQQVTLSCSPISGHRSVSWYQQTPGQGLQFLFEYFSETQRNKGNFPGRFSGRQFSNSRSEMNVSTLELGDSALYLCASSSGGPNTEAFFGQGTRLTVV.

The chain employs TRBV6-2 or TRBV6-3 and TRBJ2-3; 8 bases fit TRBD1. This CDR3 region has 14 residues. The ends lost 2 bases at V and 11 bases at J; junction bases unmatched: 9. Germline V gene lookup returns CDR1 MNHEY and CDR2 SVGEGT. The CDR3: CASSYQGALGEQYF. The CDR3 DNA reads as TGTGCCAGCAGTTACCAGGGGGCCCTAGGGGAGCAGTATTTT.

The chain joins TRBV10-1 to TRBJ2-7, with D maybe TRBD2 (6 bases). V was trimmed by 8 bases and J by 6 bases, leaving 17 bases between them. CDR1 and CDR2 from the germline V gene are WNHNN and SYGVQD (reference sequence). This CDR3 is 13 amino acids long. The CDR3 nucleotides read TGCGCCAGCTCCGGGGGTTCGGGGAGCGAGCAGTACTTC. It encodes CASSGGSGSEQYF.

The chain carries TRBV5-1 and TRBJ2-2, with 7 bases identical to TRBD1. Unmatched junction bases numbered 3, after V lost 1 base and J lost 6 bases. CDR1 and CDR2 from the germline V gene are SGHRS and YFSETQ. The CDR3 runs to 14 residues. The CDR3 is CASSLQGGAGELFF. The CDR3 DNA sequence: TGCGCCAGCAGCTTGCAAGGGGGCGCCGGGGAGCTGTTTTTT.

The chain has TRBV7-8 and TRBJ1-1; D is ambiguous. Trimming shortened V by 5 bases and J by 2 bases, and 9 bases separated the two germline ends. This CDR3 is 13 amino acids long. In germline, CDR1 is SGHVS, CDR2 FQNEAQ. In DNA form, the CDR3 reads TGTGCCAGCAGCCGTAACAGAAACACTGAAGCTTTCTTT. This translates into CASSRNRNTEAFF.

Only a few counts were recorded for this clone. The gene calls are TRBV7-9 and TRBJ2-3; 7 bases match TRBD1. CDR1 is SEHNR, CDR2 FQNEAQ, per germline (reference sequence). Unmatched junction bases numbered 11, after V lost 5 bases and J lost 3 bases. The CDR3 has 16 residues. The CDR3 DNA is TGTGCCAGCAGCGGAATGACAGGGTATTTTACAGATACGCAGTATTTT. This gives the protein CASSGMTGYFTDTQYF.